This entry describes one TCR beta chain. These data originate in a study of blood T cell repertoires in COVID-19. About the study: The samples span acute and convalescent COVID-19 from the United States, Italy and Spain. Sources were T cells, B-cell-depleted T cells, or PBMCs; the material itself was cDNA or gDNA.

Per the original methods: Amplification from reference gene primers served as the basis for estimated nucleated cell counts. Libraries were prepared by immunoSEQ multiplex PCR; TCRdb keeps only in-frame clonotypes and omits some of them. V and J calls and clone size are as listed in that table; D and trimming were resolved from the DNA. The sample lists over 150,000 clones, just under 90% occurring once. Seattle researchers signed up patients amid active infection and tracked them longitudinally. The ends were cut back, 2 bases at V and 2 bases at J, with 8 bases in the middle. The CDR3 is made up of 14 amino acids. Per germline, CDR1 MNHNY and CDR2 SVGAGI (reference sequence).

The rearrangement uses TRBV6-6 and TRBJ2-3; the D gene is possibly TRBD2 (6 bases). Sequencing used peripheral blood. The source of this sequence is a woman aged 70-85 years with COVID-19, enrolled during active disease. CDR3 in amino acids: CASSYRGNTDTQYF. In DNA, the CDR3 is TGTGCCAGCAGTTACCGGGGGAACACAGATACGCAGTATTTT.